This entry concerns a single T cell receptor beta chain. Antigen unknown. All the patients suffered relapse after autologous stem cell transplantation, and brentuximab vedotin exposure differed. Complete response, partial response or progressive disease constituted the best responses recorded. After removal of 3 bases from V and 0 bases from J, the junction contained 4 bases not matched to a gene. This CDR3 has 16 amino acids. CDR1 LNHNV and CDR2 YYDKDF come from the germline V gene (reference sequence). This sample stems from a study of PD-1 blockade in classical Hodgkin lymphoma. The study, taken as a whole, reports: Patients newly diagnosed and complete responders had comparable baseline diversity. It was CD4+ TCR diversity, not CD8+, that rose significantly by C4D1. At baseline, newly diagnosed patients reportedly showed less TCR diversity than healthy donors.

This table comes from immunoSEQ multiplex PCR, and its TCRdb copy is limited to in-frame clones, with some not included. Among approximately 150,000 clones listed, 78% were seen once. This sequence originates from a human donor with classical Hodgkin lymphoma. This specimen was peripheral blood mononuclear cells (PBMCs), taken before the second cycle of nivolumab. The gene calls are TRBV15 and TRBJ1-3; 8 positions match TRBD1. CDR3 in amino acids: CATSRGTGYSGNTIYF. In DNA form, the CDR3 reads TGTGCCACCAGCAGGGGGACAGGTTACTCTGGAAACACCATATATTTT.